This TCR beta chain comes out of a study of T cell repertoires in cytomegalovirus infection. Across the study: Based on public TCR beta signatures, there were indications of CMV infection and of a matching HLA type. Points from the study as a whole: The response measured ex vivo was dominated by TCR beta clonotypes (HLA-C-restricted and CMV-specific). The study identified carriers of CMV plus the relevant HLA from cumulative public TCR beta family frequency.

This clonotype showed up just a few times. Its antigen is still unknown. CDR1 and CDR2 (germline): SGHNT, YENEEA. The CDR3 covers 17 residues. V lost 1 base, J lost 1 base, and 7 bases stayed unmatched. A single record per CDR3 protein comes from TCRdb applying MiXCR to the reads. The data show around 550,000 distinct CDR3 sequences, with less than 30% seen just once and around 14% held by the top ten. Sequenced material: PBMCs. The chain employs TRBV11-3 and TRBJ2-5; TRBD2 aligns across 9 bases. The TCR comes from a human donor in good health (CMV status not recorded). Some clones in this sample may be carry-over from other donors' samples. The CDR3 here is CASSLGMASGTQETQYF. The DNA of the CDR3 is TGTGCCAGCAGCTTAGGGATGGCTAGCGGGACCCAAGAGACCCAGTACTTC.